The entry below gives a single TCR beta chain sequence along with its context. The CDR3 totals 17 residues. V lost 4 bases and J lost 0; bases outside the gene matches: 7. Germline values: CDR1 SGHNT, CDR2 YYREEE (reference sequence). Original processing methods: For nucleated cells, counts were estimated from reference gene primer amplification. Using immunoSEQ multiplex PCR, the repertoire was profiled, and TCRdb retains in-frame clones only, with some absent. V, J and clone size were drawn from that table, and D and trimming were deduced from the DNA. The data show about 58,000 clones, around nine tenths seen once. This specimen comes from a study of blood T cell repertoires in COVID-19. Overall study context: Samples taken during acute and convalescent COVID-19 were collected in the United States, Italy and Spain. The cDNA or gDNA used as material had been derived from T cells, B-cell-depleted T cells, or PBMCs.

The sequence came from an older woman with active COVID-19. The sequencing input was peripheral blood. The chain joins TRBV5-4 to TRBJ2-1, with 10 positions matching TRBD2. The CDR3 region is CASSRSGGLNSYNEQFF. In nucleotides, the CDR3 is TGTGCCAGCAGCCGTAGCGGGGGGCTTAACTCCTACAATGAGCAGTTCTTC.